The 17 T cell receptor beta chains in this list originate from one sample, sequenced in a study of shared clonotypes between healthy human individuals. Generated by immunoSEQ multiplex PCR, the TCRdb table keeps only in-frame clones and is missing some. Among 2 million to 2.5 million clones listed, more than 80% were seen once. Sequenced sample: naive CD4+ T cells from PBMCs. This sample's subset: CD45RA+ positively selected. These receptors originate from a man aged 18 to 30 in good health. Some clones in this sample may be carry-over from other donors' samples.

The V gene is TRBV5-1, the J gene TRBJ1-3, with D maybe TRBD1 (5 bases). This CDR3 spans 14 amino acids. Trimming took off 2 bases at V and 6 bases at J, with 12 bases between the two ends. Germline assignment: CDR1 SGHRS and CDR2 YFSETQ. The CDR3 DNA sequence: TGCGCCAGCAGCTTCGGGGACCCTAAAAACACCATATATTTT. As protein: CASSFGDPKNTIYF.

CDR3 nucleotides: TGTGCCAGCAGTGTTACGGCATTCGGCACAGATACGCAGTATTTT. Its protein is CASSVTAFGTDTQYF. V and J are TRBV6-4 and TRBJ2-3; D gene unclear. The length of the CDR3 is 15 residues. Trimming took 4 bases from V and 1 from J, leaving 12 bases between them. The germline gives CDR1 MRHNA, CDR2 SNTAGT.

V usage is TRBV7-6 and J usage is TRBJ2-2; D remains unclear. The CDR3 extends over 15 amino acids. V shed 2 bases and J shed 5 bases, with 12 bases lying between them. CDR1 and CDR2 (germline): SGHVS, FNYEAQ. Here the CDR3 DNA reads TGTGCCAGCAGCTTATTACAACCATGGACCGGGGAGCTGTTTTTT. It is translated as CASSLLQPWTGELFF. The full variable domain, in which reference TRBV7-6 and TRBJ2-2 provide the parts outside the CDR3, is GAGVSQSPRYKVTKRGQDVALRCDPISGHVSLYWYRQALGQGPEFLTYFNYEAQQDKSGLPNDRFSAERPEGSISTLTIQRTEQRDSAMYRCASSLLQPWTGELFFGEGSRLTVL.

The chain combines TRBV15 with TRBJ2-2, with unresolved D. The germline gives CDR1 LNHNV, CDR2 YYDKDF (reference sequence). This CDR3 has 15 amino acids. With 1 base removed from V and 7 bases from J, the gap between germline ends came to 13 bases. For the CDR3, the DNA is TGTGCCACCAGCAGAGGGGCTGGGGTGGTCGGGGAGCTGTTTTTT. As protein: CATSRGAGVVGELFF.

To note about this clone: Other DNA sequences from this sample encode an identical CDR3 as well. CDR3 coding DNA: TGTGCCACCAGCAGAGATCGGCGGAATGAGCAGTTCTTC. Protein: CATSRDRRNEQFF. The chain recombines TRBV15 with TRBJ2-1, with unresolved D. The CDR3 contains 13 residues. CDR1 LNHNV and CDR2 YYDKDF come from the germline V gene (reference sequence). The ends were cut back, 0 bases at V and 7 bases at J, with 7 bases in the middle.

This clone was picked up one time. J is TRBJ2-3 and V is TRBV27; D tentatively fits TRBD1 or TRBD2 (6 bases each). The CDR3 has 14 residues. V lost 5 bases and J lost 4, with 13 bases in between. Germline-derived CDR1 and CDR2 are MNHEY and SMNVEV (reference sequence). CDR3 residues: CASSATRGADTQYF. In DNA form, the CDR3 reads TGTGCCAGCAGTGCCACTAGGGGGGCAGATACGCAGTATTTT.

This chain connects TRBV4-3 to TRBJ2-3; D is unclear. Deletions cut 1 base from V and 0 bases from J, with 14 bases between. This CDR3 has 17 amino acids. Germline lookup yields CDR1 LGHNA and CDR2 YSLEER. This chain's CDR3 is CASSQVGVLPSTDTQYF. The DNA of the CDR3 is TGCGCCAGCAGCCAAGTAGGCGTCCTACCTAGCACAGATACGCAGTATTTT.

J is TRBJ2-5 and V is TRBV18; the D gene is possibly TRBD2 (6 bases). Germline CDR1 KGHSH, CDR2 LQKENI. This CDR3 has 13 amino acids. V was trimmed by 4 bases and J by 5 bases, leaving 11 bases between them. CDR3 residues: CASSQGRMETQYF. The CDR3 nucleotides read TGTGCCAGCTCACAGGGGAGGATGGAGACCCAGTACTTC.

The chain recombines TRBV7-9 with TRBJ2-2, with TRBD2 matching 9 bases. Germline V gene data show CDR1 as SEHNR and CDR2 as FQNEAQ (reference sequence). The CDR3 length is 19 residues. J was trimmed by 4 bases and V by 7 bases; bases with no gene match: 19. The CDR3 protein is CASTIGAFWREGPTGELFF. The CDR3 DNA reads TGTGCCAGCACTATTGGCGCTTTTTGGCGGGAGGGCCCCACCGGGGAGCTGTTTTTT. Filled out from reference TRBV7-9 and TRBJ2-2, the complete variable domain reads DTGVSQNPRHKITKRGQNVTFRCDPISEHNRLYWYRQTLGQGPEFLTYFQNEAQLEKSRLLSDRFSAERPKGSFSTLEIQRTEQGDSAMYLCASTIGAFWREGPTGELFFGEGSRLTVL.

The rearrangement uses TRBV7-3 and TRBJ1-1; the D is unclear. The V gene lost 5 bases and the J gene lost 5 bases, with 12 bases spanning the gap. Germline values: CDR1 SGHTA, CDR2 FQGTGA. The CDR3 runs to 13 residues. CDR3 amino acids: CASSQGPRTEAFF. CDR3 nucleotides: TGTGCCAGCAGCCAAGGACCGCGGACTGAAGCTTTCTTT.

The J gene is TRBJ1-2, the V gene TRBV6-5, with D unresolved. CDR1 is MNHEY, CDR2 SVGAGI, per germline. The germline V and J ends were trimmed by 5 bases and 0 bases, with 10 bases remaining between them. This CDR3 region has 14 residues. The CDR3 DNA reads as TGTGCCAGCAGTATCGGACCGCCTAACTATGGCTACACCTTC. Encoded protein: CASSIGPPNYGYTF.

This chain uses TRBV7-9 with TRBJ1-2, with 9 positions matching TRBD1. The CDR3 contains 15 residues. V was clipped by 4 bases and J by 4 bases; unmatched bases: 7. Germline lookup yields CDR1 SEHNR and CDR2 FQNEAQ (reference sequence). CDR3 coding DNA: TGTGCCAGCAGCTCATCGGGACAGGGTGCCTATGGCTACACCTTC. Encoded protein: CASSSSGQGAYGYTF.

This chain uses TRBV5-5 with TRBJ2-7; D perhaps matches TRBD2 (7 bases). V gave up 5 bases and J gave up 3 bases, with 18 bases separating them. CDR1 is SGHKS and CDR2 is YYEKEE in the germline V gene (reference sequence). There are 15 residues in the CDR3. This CDR3 is CASRHPSGTRYEQYF. CDR3 DNA: TGTGCCAGCAGACACCCGAGCGGGACACGCTACGAGCAGTACTTC.

Of note for this clone: Other DNA sequences from this sample encode an identical CDR3 as well. The V call is TRBV4-1, the J call TRBJ2-1; D is ambiguous. The CDR3 length is 12 residues. V lost 3 bases, J lost 4 bases, and 4 bases lay in between. Germline V gene lookup returns CDR1 MGHRA and CDR2 YSYEKL. The CDR3 DNA follows: TGCGCCAGCAGCCAGGCATACAATGAGCAGTTCTTC. It specifies CASSQAYNEQFF.

The rearrangement uses TRBV4-3 and TRBJ2-3; 8 positions agree with TRBD2. V shed 3 bases and J 3 bases; nucleotides not matched to a gene: 8. CDR1 is LGHNA and CDR2 is YSLEER in the germline V gene. The CDR3 is 16 amino acids. The CDR3 protein is CASSQGAGVLTDTQYF. In nucleotides, the CDR3 is TGCGCCAGCAGCCAGGGAGCGGGAGTGTTGACAGATACGCAGTATTTT.

This clone showed up just once. The CDR3 DNA is TGTGCCAGCAGTTTATCAATTCGGCGGACAGGGGGCGCGGCCGGGGCCAACGTCCTGACTTTC. Protein product: CASSLSIRRTGGAAGANVLTF. This chain links TRBV27 with TRBJ2-6; 11 bases align to TRBD1. The CDR3 extends over 21 amino acids. The germline V gene encodes CDR1 MNHEY and CDR2 SMNVEV (reference sequence). Losses at the gene ends were 0 bases for V and 4 bases for J; bases not matched to a gene: 14.

This sequence joins TRBV5-1 and TRBJ1-4; 7 bases match TRBD1. This CDR3 is built from 15 residues. V lost 1 base and J lost 7; bases outside the gene matches: 7. The germline V gene has CDR1 SGHRS and CDR2 YFSETQ. In DNA, the CDR3 is TGCGCCAGCAGCTTGACCACAGGGGACAGTGAAAAACTGTTTTTT. It encodes CASSLTTGDSEKLFF.